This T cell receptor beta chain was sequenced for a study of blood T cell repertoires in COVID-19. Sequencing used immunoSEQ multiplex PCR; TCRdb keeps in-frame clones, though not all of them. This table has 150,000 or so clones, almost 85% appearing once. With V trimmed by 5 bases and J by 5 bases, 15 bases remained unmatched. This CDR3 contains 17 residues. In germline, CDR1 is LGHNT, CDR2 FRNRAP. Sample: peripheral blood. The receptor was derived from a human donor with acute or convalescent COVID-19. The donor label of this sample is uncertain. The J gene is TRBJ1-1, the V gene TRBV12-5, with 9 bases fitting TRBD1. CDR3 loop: CASGGETGGERRTEAFF. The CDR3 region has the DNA TGTGCTAGTGGTGGAGAGACAGGGGGTGAGAGAAGGACTGAAGCTTTCTTT. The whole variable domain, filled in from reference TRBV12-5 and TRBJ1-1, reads DARVTQTPRHKVTEMGQEVTMRCQPILGHNTVFWYRQTMMQGLELLAYFRNRAPLDDSGMPKDRFSAEMPDATLATLKIQPSEPRDSAVYFCASGGETGGERRTEAFFGQGTRLTVV.